This T cell receptor beta chain comes out of a study of shared T cell receptors in the human thymus. Here immunoSEQ multiplex PCR was the method, and the copy in TCRdb shows in-frame clones only, minus some. The table shows about 660,000 clones, with over 75% occurring only once. With 4 bases removed from V and 2 bases from J, the gap between germline ends came to 20 bases. Germline V gives CDR1 SGDLS, CDR2 YYNGEE. The CDR3 has 17 amino acids. This sample also appeared in a second study, on human thymus T cells. As reported in that work: Having surgery to correct congenital heart defects, healthy Finnish infants acted as the donors. Corrective heart surgery yielded resections, and these provided the thymus tissue. Blood and thymic repertoires both appeared biased in V and J gene usage. Unrelated individuals reportedly shared highly overlapping thymic TCR repertoires.

This rearrangement joins TRBV9 to TRBJ2-3; D is possibly TRBD2 (5 bases). The sequence was collected from a boy under two years old with a congenital heart defect. Sample: thymocytes. The CDR3 reads CASSTDSVVLLTDTQYF. The DNA for the CDR3 is TGTGCCAGCAGCACAGATAGCGTAGTGCTTCTCACAGATACGCAGTATTTT.